This T cell receptor (beta chain) was found in a study of T cell responses to AZD1222 COVID-19 vaccine. Libraries were prepared by immunoSEQ multiplex PCR; TCRdb keeps only in-frame clonotypes and omits some of them. The sample carries tens of thousands of clones, roughly 90% recorded once. The input for sequencing was peripheral blood, taken 28 days after the second AZD1222 dose. The sequence was obtained from an adult who received the AZD1222 COVID-19 vaccine.

DNA for the CDR3: TGTGCCAGCAGCCCATGGACTAGCGGGGCCGGGGAGCTGTTTTTT. Protein sequence: CASSPWTSGAGELFF. The chain combines TRBV9 with TRBJ2-2, with TRBD2 matching over 12 bases. The germline V gene encodes CDR1 SGDLS and CDR2 YYNGEE. With V trimmed by 4 bases and J by 6 bases, 4 bases remained unmatched. The CDR3 sequence is 15 residues long.